These T cell receptor beta chains were read from a single sample in a study of cytomegalovirus exposure and HLA in healthy donors. Profiled with immunoSEQ multiplex PCR; TCRdb holds only in-frame clones, not every one. The repertoire holds about 200,000 clones, with 82% as singletons. The sample comprised PBMCs. These receptors were obtained from a woman aged 40 to 50 in good health and CMV-seronegative. The CDR3 runs from the conserved cysteine through the conserved F or W. The order of the fields is CDR3 protein, CDR3 DNA, V gene, D gene, clone size, J gene. D genes are given only for firm matches. The size field is filled for only some rows; it gives once, few, many or a size class.

CDR3 protein: CASSTEGSRQFF
CDR3 DNA: TGTGCCAGCAGCACAGAGGGATCAAGGCAGTTCTTC
V gene: TRBV7-2
D gene: -
clone size: -
J gene: TRBJ2-1

CDR3 protein: CASSARQGSGYTF
CDR3 DNA: TGTGCCAGCAGCGCTCGACAGGGGAGTGGCTACACCTTC
V gene: TRBV9
D gene: TRBD1
clone size: -
J gene: TRBJ1-2

CDR3 protein: CASASATGANVLTF
CDR3 DNA: TGTGCCAGCGCTTCTGCTACTGGGGCCAACGTCCTGACTTTC
V gene: TRBV7-9
D gene: -
clone size: -
J gene: TRBJ2-6

CDR3 protein: CASSQGPLTTSAYEQYF
CDR3 DNA: TGTGCCAGCAGCCAAGGCCCTCTGACCACTAGTGCCTACGAGCAGTACTTC
V gene: TRBV4-2
D gene: -
clone size: -
J gene: TRBJ2-7

CDR3 protein: CAISDRVSNQPQHF
CDR3 DNA: TGTGCCATCAGTGACAGGGTTAGCAATCAGCCCCAGCATTTT
V gene: TRBV10-3
D gene: -
clone size: -
J gene: TRBJ1-5

CDR3 protein: CASRGLAGELEYF
CDR3 DNA: TGTGCCAGCAGGGGACTAGCGGGAGAGTTAGAGTACTTC
V gene: TRBV21-1
D gene: -
clone size: -
J gene: TRBJ2-7

CDR3 protein: CASSLGTVITGELFF
CDR3 DNA: TGCGCCAGCAGCTTGGGGACAGTCATCACCGGGGAGCTGTTTTTT
V gene: TRBV5-1
D gene: -
clone size: -
J gene: TRBJ2-2

CDR3 protein: CASSLGFAGRAETQYF
CDR3 DNA: TGTGCCAGCAGCTTAGGTTTTGCCGGGAGGGCGGAGACCCAGTACTTC
V gene: TRBV7-2
D gene: TRBD2
clone size: -
J gene: TRBJ2-5

CDR3 protein: CASSTTGWEKLFF
CDR3 DNA: TGCGCCAGCAGCACCACAGGGTGGGAAAAACTGTTTTTT
V gene: TRBV5-1
D gene: -
clone size: -
J gene: TRBJ1-4

CDR3 protein: CASSVDRWGMNTEAFF
CDR3 DNA: TGTGCCAGCAGCGTGGACAGGTGGGGAATGAACACTGAAGCTTTCTTT
V gene: TRBV28
D gene: TRBD1
clone size: -
J gene: TRBJ1-1

CDR3 protein: CASRAGWDEQYF
CDR3 DNA: TGTGCCAGTAGGGCAGGGTGGGACGAGCAGTACTTC
V gene: TRBV25-1
D gene: -
clone size: -
J gene: TRBJ2-7

CDR3 protein: CASTPRRDLVQGEKLFF
CDR3 DNA: TGTGCCAGCACCCCTAGGAGGGACTTGGTCCAAGGGGAAAAACTGTTTTTT
V gene: TRBV7-9
D gene: -
clone size: few
J gene: TRBJ1-4

CDR3 protein: CASSLQGSADTQYF
CDR3 DNA: TGTGCCAGCAGTTTACAGGGAAGTGCAGATACGCAGTATTTT
V gene: TRBV6-5
D gene: -
clone size: -
J gene: TRBJ2-3

CDR3 protein: CASSFTDEQYF
CDR3 DNA: TGTGCCAGCAGCTTTACGGACGAGCAGTACTTC
V gene: TRBV2
D gene: -
clone size: -
J gene: TRBJ2-7

CDR3 protein: CAWGGRSFSGANVLTF
CDR3 DNA: TGTGCCTGGGGGGGCAGATCCTTCTCCGGGGCCAACGTCCTGACTTTC
V gene: TRBV30
D gene: -
clone size: -
J gene: TRBJ2-6

CDR3 protein: CASSAEVAGVTQYF
CDR3 DNA: TGTGCCAGCAGCGCAGAGGTAGCGGGAGTTACGCAGTATTTT
V gene: TRBV9
D gene: TRBD2
clone size: -
J gene: TRBJ2-3

CDR3 protein: CASGGASGANVLTF
CDR3 DNA: TGTGCCAGCGGGGGGGCCTCTGGGGCCAACGTCCTGACTTTC
V gene: TRBV6-5
D gene: -
clone size: -
J gene: TRBJ2-6

CDR3 protein: CAWSMGQGNTEAFF
CDR3 DNA: TGTGCCTGGAGTATGGGGCAGGGGAACACTGAAGCTTTCTTT
V gene: TRBV30
D gene: -
clone size: -
J gene: TRBJ1-1

CDR3 protein: CASSPTTGKRVEKLFF
CDR3 DNA: TGTGCCAGCAGCCCCACGACAGGGAAACGTGTCGAAAAACTGTTTTTT
V gene: TRBV7-3
D gene: TRBD1
clone size: -
J gene: TRBJ1-4

CDR3 protein: CASSPEGLAGGPNTDTQYF
CDR3 DNA: TGTGCCAGCAGCCCCGAGGGACTAGCGGGAGGGCCAAACACAGATACGCAGTATTTT
V gene: TRBV9
D gene: TRBD2
clone size: -
J gene: TRBJ2-3

CDR3 protein: CASTLETRRTGELFF
CDR3 DNA: TGTGCCTCCACTTTAGAGACTAGACGCACCGGGGAGCTGTTTTTT
V gene: TRBV30
D gene: -
clone size: -
J gene: TRBJ2-2

CDR3 protein: CASSTPGGNQPQHF
CDR3 DNA: TGTGCCAGCAGTACCCCAGGGGGTAATCAGCCCCAGCATTTT
V gene: TRBV28
D gene: TRBD1
clone size: -
J gene: TRBJ1-5

CDR3 protein: CASRPGSGGYTF
CDR3 DNA: TGTGCCAGCAGACCCGGGAGCGGGGGCTACACCTTC
V gene: TRBV6-6
D gene: -
clone size: few
J gene: TRBJ1-2

CDR3 protein: CAWSVFAGGPGNEQFF
CDR3 DNA: TGTGCCTGGAGTGTATTCGCGGGAGGGCCGGGGAATGAGCAGTTCTTC
V gene: TRBV30
D gene: TRBD2
clone size: -
J gene: TRBJ2-1

CDR3 protein: CASSPYGTSGRETQYF
CDR3 DNA: TGTGCCAGCTCACCATATGGGACTAGCGGGAGGGAGACCCAGTACTTC
V gene: TRBV18
D gene: TRBD2
clone size: -
J gene: TRBJ2-5

CDR3 protein: CASRNDGGSYEQYF
CDR3 DNA: TGTGCCAGCAGGAATGACGGAGGCTCCTACGAGCAGTACTTC
V gene: TRBV2
D gene: -
clone size: -
J gene: TRBJ2-7

CDR3 protein: CASSVGLAGGSGSYEQYF
CDR3 DNA: TGTGCCAGCAGCGTGGGACTAGCGGGAGGGTCGGGGTCCTACGAGCAGTACTTC
V gene: TRBV7-2
D gene: TRBD2
clone size: -
J gene: TRBJ2-7

CDR3 protein: CASSVVRTSGAGEQFF
CDR3 DNA: TGTGCCAGCAGCGTAGTTCGGACTAGCGGTGCCGGAGAGCAGTTCTTC
V gene: TRBV9
D gene: TRBD2
clone size: few
J gene: TRBJ2-1

CDR3 protein: CASSPTVRLAGFRWTDTQYF
CDR3 DNA: TGCGCCAGCAGCCCTACCGTCCGACTAGCGGGATTTAGATGGACAGATACGCAGTATTTT
V gene: TRBV5-1
D gene: TRBD2
clone size: -
J gene: TRBJ2-3

CDR3 protein: CASSQVLQRTDTQYF
CDR3 DNA: TGCGCCAGCAGCCAAGTACTCCAGCGGACAGATACGCAGTATTTT
V gene: TRBV4-1
D gene: -
clone size: once
J gene: TRBJ2-3

CDR3 protein: CASSLSKGTEAFF
CDR3 DNA: TGTGCCAGCAGTTTAAGTAAGGGGACTGAAGCTTTCTTT
V gene: TRBV28
D gene: -
clone size: -
J gene: TRBJ1-1

CDR3 protein: CASSYVWSAGSNEQFF
CDR3 DNA: TGTGCCAGCAGTTACGTCTGGTCCGCGGGGTCGAATGAGCAGTTCTTC
V gene: TRBV6-5
D gene: -
clone size: -
J gene: TRBJ2-1

CDR3 protein: CASSLVVAGALNTGELFF
CDR3 DNA: TGTGCCAGCAGCTTAGTTGTAGCGGGAGCACTGAACACCGGGGAGCTGTTTTTT
V gene: TRBV11-2
D gene: TRBD2
clone size: -
J gene: TRBJ2-2

CDR3 protein: CASSLATTRNNEQFF
CDR3 DNA: TGCGCCAGCAGCTTGGCAACGACTCGTAACAATGAGCAGTTCTTC
V gene: TRBV5-1
D gene: -
clone size: -
J gene: TRBJ2-1

CDR3 protein: CASRLTVGNTEAFF
CDR3 DNA: TGCGCCAGCAGGCTGACAGTCGGGAACACTGAAGCTTTCTTT
V gene: TRBV5-1
D gene: -
clone size: -
J gene: TRBJ1-1

CDR3 protein: CASSDDRGNTIYF
CDR3 DNA: TGTGCCAGCAGCGACGACAGGGGAAACACCATATATTTT
V gene: TRBV5-4
D gene: -
clone size: -
J gene: TRBJ1-3

CDR3 protein: CAWRTGTGTTYEQYF
CDR3 DNA: TGTGCCTGGAGGACCGGGACAGGGACCACCTACGAGCAGTACTTC
V gene: TRBV30
D gene: TRBD1
clone size: -
J gene: TRBJ2-7

CDR3 protein: CASSVSSVSYEQYF
CDR3 DNA: TGTGCCAGCAGCGTTTCGTCGGTAAGCTACGAGCAGTACTTC
V gene: TRBV9
D gene: -
clone size: -
J gene: TRBJ2-7

CDR3 protein: CASSLAFPAGGIYEQYF
CDR3 DNA: TGCGCCAGCAGCTTGGCCTTCCCGGCGGGAGGGATCTACGAGCAGTACTTC
V gene: TRBV5-1
D gene: TRBD2
clone size: -
J gene: TRBJ2-7

CDR3 protein: CASTPTAEQETQYF
CDR3 DNA: TGTGCCAGCACTCCGACTGCCGAACAAGAGACCCAGTACTTC
V gene: TRBV6-5
D gene: -
clone size: few
J gene: TRBJ2-5

CDR3 protein: CASSRTGTRSTDTQYF
CDR3 DNA: TGTGCCAGCAGTCGTACCGGGACTAGGAGCACAGATACGCAGTATTTT
V gene: TRBV2
D gene: TRBD2
clone size: -
J gene: TRBJ2-3

CDR3 protein: CAISDIVAGGNYNEQFF
CDR3 DNA: TGTGCCATCAGTGATATAGTAGCGGGAGGAAACTACAATGAGCAGTTCTTC
V gene: TRBV10-3
D gene: TRBD2
clone size: -
J gene: TRBJ2-1

CDR3 protein: CASSQDTGTGADTQYF
CDR3 DNA: TGCGCCAGCAGCCAAGATACCGGGACAGGGGCAGATACGCAGTATTTT
V gene: TRBV4-1
D gene: TRBD1
clone size: -
J gene: TRBJ2-3

CDR3 protein: CASSVQGSYTEAFF
CDR3 DNA: TGTGCCAGCAGCGTGCAGGGGAGTTACACTGAAGCTTTCTTT
V gene: TRBV7-2
D gene: -
clone size: -
J gene: TRBJ1-1

CDR3 protein: CASSLYRGRGSNQPQHF
CDR3 DNA: TGTGCCAGCAGCTTATACAGGGGGCGCGGGAGCAATCAGCCCCAGCATTTT
V gene: TRBV7-9
D gene: TRBD1
clone size: -
J gene: TRBJ1-5

CDR3 protein: CAWRGQGAAGPQHF
CDR3 DNA: TGTGCCTGGAGGGGACAGGGGGCCGCGGGGCCCCAGCATTTT
V gene: TRBV30
D gene: TRBD1
clone size: -
J gene: TRBJ1-5

CDR3 protein: CASSYGVSGENEQFF
CDR3 DNA: TGTGCCAGCAGCTATGGAGTATCGGGAGAGAATGAGCAGTTCTTC
V gene: TRBV5-5
D gene: -
clone size: -
J gene: TRBJ2-1

CDR3 protein: CASSFSASGYEQYF
CDR3 DNA: TGTGCCAGCAGCTTCAGCGCTAGCGGCTACGAGCAGTACTTC
V gene: TRBV7-2
D gene: TRBD2
clone size: -
J gene: TRBJ2-7

CDR3 protein: CALGGRGSDTQYF
CDR3 DNA: TGTGCCCTCGGCGGGAGAGGGTCAGATACGCAGTATTTT
V gene: TRBV7-9
D gene: TRBD2
clone size: -
J gene: TRBJ2-3

CDR3 protein: CASSDNNRNNEQFF
CDR3 DNA: TGTGCCAGCAGTGATAACAACAGAAACAATGAGCAGTTCTTC
V gene: TRBV6-1
D gene: -
clone size: -
J gene: TRBJ2-1

CDR3 protein: CASSLTGVDEQYF
CDR3 DNA: TGTGCCAGCAGCTTAACAGGGGTTGACGAGCAGTACTTC
V gene: TRBV7-3
D gene: -
clone size: -
J gene: TRBJ2-7

CDR3 protein: CASSSWDRNTEAFF
CDR3 DNA: TGTGCCAGTAGTTCCTGGGACAGGAACACTGAAGCTTTCTTT
V gene: TRBV19
D gene: TRBD1
clone size: -
J gene: TRBJ1-1

CDR3 protein: CASSLDTEGQYF
CDR3 DNA: TGTGCCAGCAGCTTGGATACAGAGGGCCAGTACTTC
V gene: TRBV5-4
D gene: -
clone size: few
J gene: TRBJ2-7